The 11 T cell receptor beta chains listed next were all sequenced from one sample in a study of blood T cell repertoires in COVID-19. Repertoires were generated with immunoSEQ multiplex PCR, while TCRdb's copy carries only in-frame clones and drops some. The data show over 40,000 clones, almost 85% seen once. Sequencing input: peripheral blood. The receptors stem from a human donor in a cohort sampled during active COVID-19.

The chain's CDR3 is CASSLAKKRLSYNEQFF. In nucleotides, the CDR3 is TGTGCCAGCAGCTTGGCCAAAAAGCGCCTCTCGTACAATGAGCAGTTCTTC. This chain uses TRBV5-6 with TRBJ2-1, with D unclear. The CDR3 is made up of 17 amino acids. The germline CDR1 and CDR2 sequences are SGHDT and YYEEEE. V shed 0 bases and J shed 4 bases, with 17 bases lying between them.

This chain joins TRBV27 and TRBJ1-2, with TRBD1 as a possible D gene (5 bases). This CDR3 has 13 amino acids. V was shortened by 6 bases and J by 0 bases, with 8 bases between the two germline ends. Per germline, CDR1 MNHEY and CDR2 SMNVEV (reference sequence). CDR3 region: CASRGHTNYGYTF. The CDR3 bases are TGTGCCAGCAGGGGGCATACTAACTATGGCTACACCTTC.

This chain joins TRBV11-2 and TRBJ2-7, with D hard to call. This CDR3 contains 13 residues. Trimming took 3 bases from V and 4 from J, leaving 10 bases between them. The germline V gene encodes CDR1 SGHAT and CDR2 FQNNGV. The CDR3: CASSFPSLYEQYF. The CDR3 region has the DNA TGTGCCAGCAGCTTCCCCTCCCTGTACGAGCAGTACTTC.

This CDR3 is CATSSPGSPGWGTDTQYF. In nucleotides, the CDR3 is TGTGCCACCAGCAGTCCGGGATCCCCGGGTTGGGGCACAGATACGCAGTATTTT. The chain recombines TRBV15 with TRBJ2-3, with a possible D match to TRBD2 (5 bases). The V gene lost 3 bases and the J gene lost 1 base, with 20 bases spanning the gap. The CDR3 has 18 amino acids. CDR1 is LNHNV and CDR2 is YYDKDF in the germline V gene (reference sequence).

The chain links TRBV7-2 to TRBJ1-6; TRBD1 agrees at 7 bases. The CDR3 loop spans 16 amino acids. The V gene end was trimmed by 5 bases and the J gene end by 6 bases; junction bases not matched to a gene: 10. The germline V gene encodes CDR1 SGHTA and CDR2 FQGNSA. The CDR3 spells CASSRAPTGINSPLHF. In DNA form, the CDR3 reads TGTGCCAGCAGCCGCGCACCGACAGGGATTAATTCACCCCTCCACTTT.

This rearrangement joins TRBV6-5 to TRBJ2-7; TRBD2 might be the D (6 bases). CDR1 is MNHEY, CDR2 SVGAGI, per germline. The V gene lost 7 bases and the J gene lost 1 base, with 11 bases spanning the gap. The CDR3 extends over 13 amino acids. In DNA, the CDR3 is TGTGCCAGCAAAAAGGGACTGTCCTACGAGCAGTACTTC. Amino acids: CASKKGLSYEQYF.

The chain couples TRBV28 to TRBJ2-2; 8 positions agree with TRBD2. Germline CDR1 and CDR2: MDHEN and SYDVKM. Trimming cost V 6 bases and J 5 bases; bases outside gene matches: 8. This CDR3 is 15 amino acids long. The CDR3 sequence is CASSSTGTRTGELFF. The CDR3 bases are TGTGCCAGCAGCTCCACCGGGACTAGGACCGGGGAGCTGTTTTTT.

The genes are TRBV28 and TRBJ2-5; D perhaps matches TRBD1 (7 bases). The V end was cut by 6 bases, the J end by 5 bases, with 19 bases between. The CDR3 has 15 amino acids. Germline V gene lookup returns CDR1 MDHEN and CDR2 SYDVKM. CDR3 loop: CASSLRGRWGETQYF. DNA of the CDR3: TGTGCCAGCAGCCTCAGGGGGAGGTGGGGGGAGACCCAGTACTTC.

The gene calls are TRBV12-5 and TRBJ2-7; 8 nucleotides line up with TRBD1. This CDR3 spans 14 amino acids. V was clipped by 6 bases and J by 4 bases; unmatched bases: 8. CDR1 LGHNT and CDR2 FRNRAP come from the germline V gene. CDR3 nucleotides: TGTGCTAGTGGCCTGGGACAGGAGGTTTACGAGCAGTACTTC. Translation: CASGLGQEVYEQYF.

This chain links TRBV5-1 with TRBJ1-1; 9 bases fit TRBD1. V lost 7 bases to trimming and J lost 5 bases; unmatched junction nucleotides: 9. CDR1 is SGHRS, CDR2 YFSETQ, per germline. The CDR3 extends over 14 amino acids. The CDR3 reads CASADGTGRTEAFF. The CDR3, as DNA: TGCGCCAGCGCAGACGGGACAGGGCGTACTGAAGCTTTCTTT.

The chain employs TRBV6-5 and TRBJ2-1; 8 bases match TRBD1. Trimming cost V 6 bases and J 0 bases; bases outside gene matches: 4. The V gene's germline CDR1 is MNHEY and CDR2 SVGAGI. The CDR3 sequence is 15 residues long. CDR3 loop: CASRGDRSSYNEQFF. The DNA for the CDR3 is TGTGCCAGCAGGGGGGACAGGAGCTCCTACAATGAGCAGTTCTTC.